A selection of T cell receptor beta chains follows, all from one sample in a study of cytomegalovirus exposure and HLA in healthy donors. Repertoires were generated with immunoSEQ multiplex PCR, while TCRdb's copy carries only in-frame clones and drops some. The sample shows approximately 79,000 clones, 78% of them seen only once. Sequenced input: PBMCs. All receptors derive from a male donor in good health and CMV-seropositive. Each CDR3 is given without its conserved first and last residue.

V gene | CDR3 protein
TRBV2 | ASIAPGQRVTEAF
TRBV4-3 | ASSQSGTGGTGELF
TRBV9 | ASSVAGGRGTDTQY
TRBV2 | ASSPRLADTQY
TRBV11-2 | ASSLTGTWGKEKLF
TRBV19 | ASSTGHPSYEQY
TRBV4-3 | ASSPTWDSNEQF
TRBV5-4 | ASSSGGPEVF
TRBV5-3 | ARSPSGGLAGGGDTQY
TRBV28 | ASSLSGSRGA
TRBV18 | ASSPPRSSYEQY
TRBV5-1 | ASSLTRGQTQY
TRBV7-9 | ASSSARPDFSANEQF
TRBV5-1 | ASSRRLAGGGPTYEQY
TRBV6-5 | ASRSRTDSSIY
TRBV11-3 | ASSSRRGYNEQF
TRBV28 | ASSPGGYYEQY
TRBV10-3 | AISYRDINTGELF
TRBV28 | ASSFRNEAF
TRBV28 | ASSHYEQY
TRBV5-1 | ASSLAPGGGELF
TRBV7-7 | ASSATGEETQY
TRBV13 | ASSLRGGWDYGYT
TRBV14 | ASSQDSRRSYEQY
TRBV30 | AWSNYLRISYNEQF
TRBV5-8 | ASSLGNSGANVLT
TRBV6-4 | ASSETGLNEQF
TRBV7-6 | ASSLVPAENTGELF
TRBV7-9 | ASSPSRTYNEQF
TRBV6-5 | ASSYSTGPNYGYT
TRBV4-2 | ASSPSPGSGEDTQY
TRBV7-6 | ASSLISVRLGQTHLGNEQF
TRBV27 | ASSLSGAFQETQY
TRBV21-1 | ASSAQGTGGNCGF
TRBV5-1 | ASSSLSSYEQY
TRBV9 | ASSVGLDDADTQY
TRBV4-2 | ASSQEDRQGELF
TRBV28 | ASRAGQGSGYT
TRBV7-9 | ASSLVGGVEGYT
TRBV5-1 | ASSMGQGDEKLF
TRBV5-1 | ASSEGRVGGELF
TRBV9 | ASGVGGGGPSTDTQY
TRBV7-9 | ASSSWTGQGSGNTIY
TRBV19 | ASTSQGGSLFSEAF
TRBV29-1 | SVAGRFTDTQY
TRBV7-9 | ASSLATGREAEKLF
TRBV2 | ASRSPQGSPLH
TRBV14 | ASSPLGGGTEAF
TRBV7-9 | ASSLAGGHEQF
TRBV6-5 | ASKMVNGGYT
TRBV6-1 | ASGVAGEDSYEQY
TRBV7-2 | ASSLVRGANEKLF
TRBV4-3 | ASSQDHEGLVSPLH